The rows below give T cell receptor beta chains drawn from one sample of a study of cytomegalovirus exposure and HLA in healthy donors. TCRdb's copy holds only in-frame clones and misses some; the assay was immunoSEQ multiplex PCR. The data contain under 150,000 clones, over 65% of them seen just once; the ten biggest clones take up roughly 3.6%. Specimen: PBMCs. The receptor source for this set is a man aged 25-40 years in good health and CMV-seronegative. The CDR3 runs from the conserved cysteine through the conserved F or W. The order of the fields is V gene, J gene, D gene, clone size, CDR3 DNA, CDR3 protein. The D gene is left open where the match is weak. Size values are once, few and many counts, or a class for expanded clones, and some rows have none.

v_gene: TRBV14; j_gene: TRBJ1-2; d_gene: TRBD1; abundance: few; CDR3nt: TGTGCCAGCAGCCAAAAGGGACCGGGACAGGGGAAGGATGGCTACACCTTC; CDR3aa: CASSQKGPGQGKDGYTF
v_gene: TRBV2; j_gene: TRBJ1-2; d_gene: NA; abundance: NA; CDR3nt: TGTGCCAGCACCACCCGGACGGGAGGGGACTATGGCTACACCTTC; CDR3aa: CASTTRTGGDYGYTF
v_gene: TRBV28; j_gene: TRBJ1-1; d_gene: NA; abundance: few; CDR3nt: TGTGCCAGCAGCCATGACAGGCTGGTAGATGCTTTCTTT; CDR3aa: CASSHDRLVDAFF
v_gene: TRBV2; j_gene: TRBJ1-4; d_gene: NA; abundance: NA; CDR3nt: TGTGCCAGCAGTGGCAGACAGGCAACTAATGAAAAACTGTTTTTT; CDR3aa: CASSGRQATNEKLFF
v_gene: TRBV5-1; j_gene: TRBJ1-1; d_gene: TRBD1; abundance: NA; CDR3nt: TGCGCCAGCAGCTTGGCGGCAGGGGGCATCGTGAACACTGAAGCTTTCTTT; CDR3aa: CASSLAAGGIVNTEAFF
v_gene: TRBV10-1; j_gene: TRBJ2-1; d_gene: TRBD2; abundance: once; CDR3nt: TGCGCCAGCAGTGAGGGACTAGCGGGAGTCGGCTCCTACAATGAGCAGTTCTTC; CDR3aa: CASSEGLAGVGSYNEQFF
v_gene: TRBV6-5; j_gene: TRBJ2-5; d_gene: NA; abundance: NA; CDR3nt: TGTGCCAGCAGGGACTTCCCGCAAGAGACCCAGTACTTC; CDR3aa: CASRDFPQETQYF
v_gene: TRBV18; j_gene: TRBJ2-7; d_gene: NA; abundance: NA; CDR3nt: TGTGCCAGCTCACCGATTCGGGATCGACCGGGCACTTACGAGCAGTACTTC; CDR3aa: CASSPIRDRPGTYEQYF
v_gene: TRBV6-6; j_gene: TRBJ2-7; d_gene: TRBD2; abundance: NA; CDR3nt: TGTGCCAGCAGCCGACTAGCGGGCTACGAGCAGTACTTC; CDR3aa: CASSRLAGYEQYF
v_gene: TRBV10-3; j_gene: TRBJ2-7; d_gene: TRBD2; abundance: NA; CDR3nt: TGTGCCATCAGTGGGCTTCGGGAATCGACTAGCGGGAGCTCCTACGAGCAGTACTTC; CDR3aa: CAISGLRESTSGSSYEQYF
v_gene: TRBV7-2; j_gene: TRBJ2-1; d_gene: TRBD1; abundance: once; CDR3nt: TGTGCCAGCAGCTGGTATAACAGGGGAAATGAGCAGTTCTTC; CDR3aa: CASSWYNRGNEQFF
v_gene: TRBV6-5; j_gene: TRBJ1-4; d_gene: NA; abundance: once; CDR3nt: TGTGCCAGCAGCCGCGCGGGTTCGGCTAATGAAAAACTGTTTTTT; CDR3aa: CASSRAGSANEKLFF
v_gene: TRBV28; j_gene: TRBJ2-7; d_gene: TRBD1; abundance: once; CDR3nt: TGTGCCAGCAGTTTGGCCAGGGGGAGCTCCTACGAGCAGTACTTC; CDR3aa: CASSLARGSSYEQYF
v_gene: TRBV6-1; j_gene: TRBJ1-1; d_gene: TRBD1; abundance: few; CDR3nt: TGTGCCAGCAGGGACAGGGGGGATAACACTGAAGCTTTCTTT; CDR3aa: CASRDRGDNTEAFF
v_gene: TRBV12-5; j_gene: TRBJ1-2; d_gene: NA; abundance: NA; CDR3nt: TGTGCTAGTGGTTTGGGGGAGGTGGGTGGCTACACCTTC; CDR3aa: CASGLGEVGGYTF
v_gene: TRBV19; j_gene: TRBJ2-7; d_gene: NA; abundance: NA; CDR3nt: TGTGCCAGTAGCGGACCGAGGGGGTCCTACGAGCAGTACTTC; CDR3aa: CASSGPRGSYEQYF
v_gene: TRBV7-9; j_gene: TRBJ1-1; d_gene: NA; abundance: NA; CDR3nt: TGTGCCAGCAGCCCTAGCCAGGAACCTGTCACTGAAGCTTTCTTT; CDR3aa: CASSPSQEPVTEAFF
v_gene: TRBV27; j_gene: TRBJ1-2; d_gene: NA; abundance: NA; CDR3nt: TGTGCCAGCAGCCGGTTAGCTAACTATGGCTACACCTTC; CDR3aa: CASSRLANYGYTF
v_gene: TRBV5-1; j_gene: TRBJ2-5; d_gene: TRBD1; abundance: NA; CDR3nt: TGCGCCAGTGGGCTCCGGGGACAGGGGGCCCAAGAGACCCAGTACTTC; CDR3aa: CASGLRGQGAQETQYF
v_gene: TRBV10-1; j_gene: TRBJ2-3; d_gene: TRBD1; abundance: NA; CDR3nt: TGCGCCAGCAGTTCTGGACAGGGCATAGATACGCAGTATTTT; CDR3aa: CASSSGQGIDTQYF
v_gene: TRBV18; j_gene: TRBJ1-3; d_gene: NA; abundance: NA; CDR3nt: TGTGCCAGCTCACAGGACTGGGTCTCTGGAAACACCATATATTTT; CDR3aa: CASSQDWVSGNTIYF
v_gene: TRBV28; j_gene: TRBJ2-7; d_gene: NA; abundance: NA; CDR3nt: TGTGCCAGCAGTTTAAGACAGGACGAGCAGTACTTC; CDR3aa: CASSLRQDEQYF
v_gene: TRBV5-1; j_gene: TRBJ2-3; d_gene: TRBD2; abundance: NA; CDR3nt: TGCGCCAGCAGCCTACAGCCTAGCGGGGGGTCTATCACAGATACGCAGTATTTT; CDR3aa: CASSLQPSGGSITDTQYF
v_gene: TRBV5-1; j_gene: TRBJ2-7; d_gene: TRBD2; abundance: NA; CDR3nt: TGCGCCAGCAGCTTGGCGGGAGGCGAGCAGTACTTC; CDR3aa: CASSLAGGEQYF
v_gene: TRBV4-1; j_gene: TRBJ1-1; d_gene: NA; abundance: few; CDR3nt: TGCGCCAGCAGCCAAGTTTTAAAGGGGCCTCGCCTGAACACTGAAGCTTTCTTT; CDR3aa: CASSQVLKGPRLNTEAFF
v_gene: TRBV10-3; j_gene: TRBJ1-1; d_gene: NA; abundance: NA; CDR3nt: TGTGCCATCAGTGAGTCGAGGCAGGGAACTAACACTGAAGCTTTCTTT; CDR3aa: CAISESRQGTNTEAFF
v_gene: TRBV6-5; j_gene: TRBJ1-1; d_gene: NA; abundance: NA; CDR3nt: TGTGCCAGCGTACAGGGTGAAGCTTTCTTT; CDR3aa: CASVQGEAFF
v_gene: TRBV9; j_gene: TRBJ2-3; d_gene: TRBD2; abundance: NA; CDR3nt: TGTGCCAGCAGCGCAAGTCTAGCGGGGCCACGCAGCACAGATACGCAGTATTTT; CDR3aa: CASSASLAGPRSTDTQYF
v_gene: TRBV9; j_gene: TRBJ1-6; d_gene: NA; abundance: NA; CDR3nt: TGTGCCAGCAGCGAACAGGTGGATTCACCCCTCCACTTT; CDR3aa: CASSEQVDSPLHF
v_gene: TRBV19; j_gene: TRBJ1-4; d_gene: TRBD1; abundance: NA; CDR3nt: TGTGCCAGTAGCCGTAGCGGACAGGGAATTGAAAAACTGTTTTTT; CDR3aa: CASSRSGQGIEKLFF
v_gene: TRBV7-9; j_gene: TRBJ1-3; d_gene: NA; abundance: few; CDR3nt: TGTGCCAGCAGCCGGACTGGGGGAAACACCATATATTTT; CDR3aa: CASSRTGGNTIYF
v_gene: TRBV7-8; j_gene: TRBJ2-7; d_gene: TRBD1; abundance: NA; CDR3nt: TGTGCCAGCAGCTTAAGGGACAGGGGGCAAGAGCAGTACTTC; CDR3aa: CASSLRDRGQEQYF
v_gene: TRBV11-2; j_gene: TRBJ2-2; d_gene: NA; abundance: NA; CDR3nt: TGTGCCAGCAGCTTATACCCCGGGAACACCGGGGAGCTGTTTTTT; CDR3aa: CASSLYPGNTGELFF
v_gene: TRBV29-1; j_gene: TRBJ2-5; d_gene: NA; abundance: NA; CDR3nt: TGCAGCGCGAATACCGATATAGCCCGAGAGACCCAGTACTTC; CDR3aa: CSANTDIARETQYF
v_gene: TRBV10-3; j_gene: TRBJ2-1; d_gene: TRBD2; abundance: NA; CDR3nt: TGTGCCATCAGTACTATCCTCGGACTAGCGGGTGGGGGGTCCTACAATGAGCAGTTCTTC; CDR3aa: CAISTILGLAGGGSYNEQFF
v_gene: TRBV6-7; j_gene: TRBJ2-1; d_gene: TRBD2; abundance: NA; CDR3nt: TGTGCCCAAGCCCGGGGGGAAGTGGGCAATGAGCAGTTCTTC; CDR3aa: CAQARGEVGNEQFF
v_gene: TRBV28; j_gene: TRBJ1-2; d_gene: TRBD1; abundance: NA; CDR3nt: TGTGCCAGCAGTTTGGAAACAGGGGCGCGGTATGGCTACACCTTC; CDR3aa: CASSLETGARYGYTF
v_gene: TRBV28; j_gene: TRBJ1-1; d_gene: NA; abundance: NA; CDR3nt: TGTGCCAGCAGTTTAATTGACAGGTCGGACACTGAAGCTTTCTTT; CDR3aa: CASSLIDRSDTEAFF
v_gene: TRBV6-5; j_gene: TRBJ2-7; d_gene: TRBD1; abundance: once; CDR3nt: TGTGCCAGCAGTTCGACAGGGTATTACGAGCAGTACTTC; CDR3aa: CASSSTGYYEQYF
v_gene: TRBV5-1; j_gene: TRBJ2-7; d_gene: TRBD1; abundance: NA; CDR3nt: TGCGCCAGCAGCTTGCCGCGGGACAGGGGGCTTCGGGAGCAGTACTTC; CDR3aa: CASSLPRDRGLREQYF
v_gene: TRBV19; j_gene: TRBJ1-2; d_gene: TRBD1; abundance: NA; CDR3nt: TGTGCCAGTTCACAGGGGGCATACCCTGGCTACACCTTC; CDR3aa: CASSQGAYPGYTF
v_gene: TRBV9; j_gene: TRBJ2-5; d_gene: TRBD2; abundance: few; CDR3nt: TGTGCCAGCAGCGGGGGATTGGCGGGAGTAGCAGAGACCCAGTACTTC; CDR3aa: CASSGGLAGVAETQYF
v_gene: TRBV5-1; j_gene: TRBJ2-3; d_gene: TRBD2; abundance: once; CDR3nt: TGCGCCAGCAGCGGCCCGGGAGGCGAGACAGATACGCAGTATTTT; CDR3aa: CASSGPGGETDTQYF
v_gene: TRBV7-9; j_gene: TRBJ2-7; d_gene: TRBD1; abundance: NA; CDR3nt: TGTTCCAGCAGTCGGACAGGGGTCGAGCAGTACTTC; CDR3aa: CSSSRTGVEQYF
v_gene: TRBV7-2; j_gene: TRBJ2-5; d_gene: NA; abundance: NA; CDR3nt: TGTGCCAGCAGCCCTAAAGAGACCCAGTACTTC; CDR3aa: CASSPKETQYF
v_gene: TRBV6-5; j_gene: TRBJ1-5; d_gene: NA; abundance: NA; CDR3nt: TGTGCCAGCAGTTACCGTGGGGGGGCGGGTCAGCCCCAGCATTTT; CDR3aa: CASSYRGGAGQPQHF
v_gene: TRBV4-2; j_gene: TRBJ2-1; d_gene: TRBD2; abundance: NA; CDR3nt: TGTGCCAGCAGCCAAGACGTAGCGGGGGGGCAATATGAGCAGTTCTTC; CDR3aa: CASSQDVAGGQYEQFF
v_gene: TRBV18; j_gene: TRBJ2-7; d_gene: TRBD1; abundance: NA; CDR3nt: TGTGCCAGCGTTCGACAGGGGGATTTCGAGCAGTACTTC; CDR3aa: CASVRQGDFEQYF
v_gene: TRBV14; j_gene: TRBJ1-1; d_gene: NA; abundance: NA; CDR3nt: TGTGCCAGCAGTCGGAACGGAGGAACTGAAGCTTTCTTT; CDR3aa: CASSRNGGTEAFF
v_gene: TRBV18; j_gene: TRBJ1-5; d_gene: NA; abundance: NA; CDR3nt: TGTGCCAGCTCACCCCGTAAGGGGGATAGCAATCAGCCCCAGCATTTT; CDR3aa: CASSPRKGDSNQPQHF
v_gene: TRBV10-3; j_gene: TRBJ2-2; d_gene: NA; abundance: NA; CDR3nt: TGTGCCATCAGTGCTGGACAGCAAGCGAACACCGGGGAGCTGTTTTTT; CDR3aa: CAISAGQQANTGELFF
v_gene: TRBV2; j_gene: TRBJ1-3; d_gene: TRBD1; abundance: NA; CDR3nt: TGTGCCAGCACCCGGACAGGGGTAGGAAACACCATATATTTT; CDR3aa: CASTRTGVGNTIYF
v_gene: TRBV4-3; j_gene: TRBJ2-1; d_gene: TRBD2; abundance: medium-sized; CDR3nt: TGCGCCAGCAGCCGGACTAGCGGGGGGGCTGATGAGCAGTTCTTC; CDR3aa: CASSRTSGGADEQFF
v_gene: TRBV9; j_gene: TRBJ2-1; d_gene: TRBD2; abundance: NA; CDR3nt: TGTGCCAGCAGCGTAGCCCTAGCGGGGGGGCCTGGCAATGAGCAGTTCTTC; CDR3aa: CASSVALAGGPGNEQFF
v_gene: TRBV19; j_gene: TRBJ1-1; d_gene: NA; abundance: once; CDR3nt: TGTGCCAGTAGTATAGCAGGGGTTGGCACTGAAGCTTTCTTT; CDR3aa: CASSIAGVGTEAFF
v_gene: TRBV21-1; j_gene: TRBJ1-6; d_gene: NA; abundance: NA; CDR3nt: TGTGCCAGCAGCCCCCCGCGGGGGGGAGTAAGTGTGGCACCCCTCCACTTT; CDR3aa: CASSPPRGGVSVAPLHF